The 22 T cell receptor beta chains given below trace back to one sample, sequenced in a study of cytomegalovirus exposure and HLA in healthy donors (dated by TCRdb to 2015 to 2018). Libraries were constructed by the immunoSEQ multiplex PCR assay. TCRdb mirrors the immuneACCESS table, restricted to in-frame sequences. Some clones are absent from its copies; in checked studies, under half trace to an unresolved V gene, and the reason for the others is unknown. For this sample the table gives about 67,000 clones, of which 94% were detected only once. Clones ranked in the top ten supply 0.55% to 0.8% of the sample. The sequencing sample was made of PBMCs. These receptors all stem from a woman aged 18-29 years in good health and CMV-seronegative.

This clone was counted a single time. J is TRBJ1-5 and V is TRBV27, with D unclear. Germline V gives CDR1 MNHEY, CDR2 SMNVEV (reference sequence). This CDR3 contains 16 residues. The V end lost 4 bases, the J end lost 0 bases, and 13 bases lay between the germline ends. Here the CDR3 DNA reads TGTGCCAGCAGTTCGCACCCCGGGGATAGCAATCAGCCCCAGCATTTT. This encodes CASSSHPGDSNQPQHF.

This chain connects TRBV19 to TRBJ1-2; D remains unclear. V was clipped by 4 bases and J by 0 bases, with 18 bases between them. Germline lookup yields CDR1 LNHDA and CDR2 SQIVND (reference sequence). CDR3 length: 17 residues. In DNA, the CDR3 is TGTGCCAGTAGTACCGCCATAACGAGGATAGCTAACTATGGCTACACCTTC. As protein: CASSTAITRIANYGYTF.

The V gene is TRBV10-3, the J gene TRBJ1-1; D may be TRBD1 (6 bases). CDR3 length: 13 amino acids. Trimming pared 7 bases from V and 1 base from J, leaving 10 bases between. The germline V gene has CDR1 ENHRY and CDR2 SYGVKD. The DNA of the CDR3 is TGTGCCATCACTAGGACAGAGAACACTGAAGCTTTCTTT. Translating it yields CAITRTENTEAFF.

V is TRBV9 and J is TRBJ2-3, with a tentative D call TRBD1 (5 bases). The CDR3 has 14 amino acids. V gave up 4 bases and J gave up 4 bases, with 13 bases separating them. The germline V gene encodes CDR1 SGDLS and CDR2 YYNGEE. CDR3 in amino acids: CASSPRTLADTQYF. CDR3 nucleotides: TGTGCCAGCAGCCCCAGGACACTGGCAGATACGCAGTATTTT. The whole variable domain, remainder taken from reference TRBV9 and TRBJ2-3, is DSGVTQTPKHLITATGQRVTLRCSPRSGDLSVYWYQQSLDQGLQFLIQYYNGEERAKGNILERFSAQQFPDLHSELNLSSLELGDSALYFCASSPRTLADTQYFGPGTRLTVL.

The rearrangement joins TRBV7-6 to TRBJ1-2, with 7 bases lining up with TRBD1. The CDR3 has 12 amino acids. Germline CDR1 SGHVS, CDR2 FNYEAQ. The junction had 5 bases not matched to a gene; V was cut back by 5 bases and J by 8 bases. The CDR3 region is CASSQQGSGYTF. Written as DNA, the CDR3 is TGTGCCAGCAGCCAACAGGGGAGCGGCTACACCTTC.

The chain is built from TRBV7-2 and TRBJ2-7; weak D call: TRBD2 (5 bases). The CDR3 contains 14 residues. In germline, CDR1 is SGHTA, CDR2 FQGNSA. V lost 1 base to trimming and J lost 6 bases, with 13 bases between them. The CDR3 protein is CASSLGGHSGEQYF. In DNA form, the CDR3 reads TGTGCCAGCAGCTTAGGCGGGCACTCAGGCGAGCAGTACTTC.

The J gene is TRBJ2-3, the V gene TRBV7-2; D might be TRBD2 (5 bases). Germline V CDR1 and CDR2: SGHTA, FQGNSA. V lost 3 bases and J lost 0, with 10 bases in between. The CDR3 is made up of 15 amino acids. CDR3 DNA: TGTGCCAGCAGCTTGGAGCGGTCCAGCACAGATACGCAGTATTTT. Its translation: CASSLERSSTDTQYF.

The J gene is TRBJ1-5, the V gene TRBV10-3, with D unclear. Germline V gene lookup returns CDR1 ENHRY and CDR2 SYGVKD. CDR3 length: 14 amino acids. V lost 3 bases and J lost 4, with 10 bases in between. The DNA for the CDR3 is TGTGCCATCAGTGAAGGTGGGAGGAATCAGCCCCAGCATTTT. As protein: CAISEGGRNQPQHF.

This CDR3 is CASSPRLVWNTEAFF. CDR3 sequence (DNA): TGTGCCAGCTCACCCCGACTTGTTTGGAACACTGAAGCTTTCTTT. V is TRBV18 and J is TRBJ1-1; D not certain. Trimming cost V 3 bases and J 1 base, with 12 bases left between them. The V gene's germline CDR1 is KGHSH and CDR2 LQKENI. The CDR3 runs to 15 residues.

This clone was seen a few times. J is TRBJ1-1 and V is TRBV27; D is possibly TRBD1 (6 bases). CDR3 length equals 16 residues. V was clipped by 4 bases and J by 0 bases, with 15 bases between them. Germline values: CDR1 MNHEY, CDR2 SMNVEV (reference sequence). CDR3 nucleotide sequence: TGTGCCAGCAGTTACCAATCGGGACACCTGAACACTGAAGCTTTCTTT. This encodes CASSYQSGHLNTEAFF.

V is TRBV5-1 and J is TRBJ1-4; no clear D. V gave up 5 bases and J gave up 3 bases, with 14 bases separating them. Looked up from germline, CDR1 is SGHRS and CDR2 is YFSETQ. The CDR3 loop spans 15 amino acids. The CDR3 region has the DNA TGCGCCAGCAGGCAAGACGGGTTAGCTAATGAAAAACTGTTTTTT. It encodes CASRQDGLANEKLFF.

J is TRBJ2-7 and V is TRBV10-3; a weak D match, TRBD2 (6 bases). Trimming removed 6 bases from V and 4 bases from J, with 16 bases in between. Germline CDR1 is ENHRY and CDR2 is SYGVKD. This CDR3 is built from 14 residues. CDR3 sequence reads: CAIRVRETGYEQYF. DNA for the CDR3: TGTGCCATCAGGGTCCGGGAGACGGGGTACGAGCAGTACTTC.

The chain links TRBV7-3 to TRBJ1-1; 7 bases are a match to TRBD1. Germline V gene lookup returns CDR1 SGHTA and CDR2 FQGTGA. This CDR3 region has 15 residues. Germline trimming cut 4 bases from V and 4 bases from J; bases unmatched to any gene: 9. Here the CDR3 reads CASSSEGGAGTEAFF. The CDR3 nucleotides read TGTGCCAGCAGCTCTGAAGGGGGCGCGGGCACTGAAGCTTTCTTT.

The rearrangement joins TRBV5-1 to TRBJ1-1; TRBD1 is a possible D gene (5 bases). V was pared by 0 bases and J by 8 bases, with 5 bases between. In germline, CDR1 is SGHRS, CDR2 YFSETQ. The CDR3 is 11 amino acids. This CDR3 reads CASSLEGEAFF. The DNA of the CDR3 is TGCGCCAGCAGCTTGGAGGGGGAAGCTTTCTTT.

J is TRBJ2-2 and V is TRBV5-8; 7 nucleotides agree with TRBD2. The V gene end was trimmed by 5 bases and the J gene end by 2 bases; junction bases not matched to a gene: 12. Germline V CDR1 and CDR2: SGHTS, YDEGEE. There are 17 residues in the CDR3. CDR3 loop: CASRSRGGAPNTGELFF. DNA of the CDR3: TGTGCCAGCAGGTCACGCGGGGGAGCGCCTAACACCGGGGAGCTGTTTTTT.

This clone is a singleton in its sample. The chain uses TRBV19 and TRBJ1-5; D is uncertain. The V end was cut by 5 bases, the J end by 1 base, with 18 bases between. CDR1 and CDR2 (germline): LNHDA, SQIVND (reference sequence). CDR3 size: 17 residues. The CDR3 region has the DNA TGTGCCAGTAGTGCGACGGGATTCGCGGGCAGCAATCAGCCCCAGCATTTT. Its protein is CASSATGFAGSNQPQHF.

The chain has TRBV28 and TRBJ1-2; no firm D call. V was cut by 11 bases and J by 2 bases, with 6 bases left in between. Germline CDR1 and CDR2: MDHEN and SYDVKM. The CDR3 length is 10 residues. CDR3 nucleotides: TGTGCCGCCAGAAACTATGGCTACACCTTC. Amino acid sequence: CAARNYGYTF.

The genes are TRBV28 and TRBJ2-5, with D possibly matching TRBD1 (7 bases). V lost 3 bases, J lost 7 bases, and 15 bases lay in between. CDR3 length: 14 amino acids. CDR1 is MDHEN, CDR2 SYDVKM, per germline. The CDR3 bases are TGTGCCAGCAGTTTGTGGCAGGGGGGCGGGACCCAGTACTTC. It translates to CASSLWQGGGTQYF.

This chain connects TRBV4-1 to TRBJ2-3, with 7 bases identical to TRBD2. This CDR3 has 18 amino acids. Trimming at V came to 0 bases and at J to 2 bases, leaving 11 bases not matched to a gene. In germline, CDR1 is MGHRA, CDR2 YSYEKL. The chain's CDR3 is CASSQDSVMRGYTDTQYF. The DNA for the CDR3 is TGCGCCAGCAGCCAAGATAGCGTCATGCGGGGGTACACAGATACGCAGTATTTT.

V and J are TRBV6-4 and TRBJ1-1; 8 nucleotides align to TRBD1. J gave up 1 base and V 6 bases, and 4 bases lay outside the gene matches. The germline gives CDR1 MRHNA, CDR2 SNTAGT. This CDR3 comprises 14 residues. The DNA for the CDR3 is TGTGCCAGCAGAACCGGGACAGGGAACACTGAAGCTTTCTTT. The encoded protein is CASRTGTGNTEAFF.

The chain joins TRBV28 to TRBJ2-3; 9 bases are shared with TRBD1. The germline CDR1 and CDR2 sequences are MDHEN and SYDVKM. Losses at the gene ends were 3 bases for V and 3 bases for J; bases not matched to a gene: 7. CDR3 length equals 16 residues. The CDR3 region has the DNA TGTGCCAGCAGTTTTCCACAGGGGGCGCAGACAGATACGCAGTATTTT. It is translated as CASSFPQGAQTDTQYF.

This clone was recorded only once. V usage is TRBV18 and J usage is TRBJ2-1, with 15 bases aligning to TRBD2. Germline values: CDR1 KGHSH, CDR2 LQKENI. The length of the CDR3 is 15 residues. V lost 5 bases and J lost 7; bases outside the gene matches: 3. CDR3 coding DNA: TGTGCCAGCTCAGCGGGACTAGCGGGGGGAAATGAGCAGTTCTTC. Translated, it gives CASSAGLAGGNEQFF.